Only a few counts were recorded for the clone carrying this T cell receptor beta chain. Its antigen is unidentified. TCRdb processed the reads anew with MiXCR; each CDR3 protein has one entry. The sample yields approximately 910,000 distinct CDR3 sequences, roughly 30% seen once. The CDR3 has 14 amino acids. From germline, CDR1 is DFQATT and CDR2 SNEGSKA (reference sequence). The V end was cut by 1 base, the J end by 1 base, with 10 bases between. This entry comes from a study of T cell repertoires in cytomegalovirus infection. The clonotype was recovered from a human donor in good health (CMV status not recorded). Some clones in this sample may be carry-over from other donors' samples. The V gene is TRBV20-1, the J gene TRBJ1-1; D remains unclear. Specimen: cultured CD8+ T cells from PBMCs, collected from culture after CMV antigen stimulation. CDR3 amino acids: CSARGYTENTEAFF. In DNA, the CDR3 is TGCAGTGCTAGAGGTTACACCGAGAACACTGAAGCTTTCTTT.